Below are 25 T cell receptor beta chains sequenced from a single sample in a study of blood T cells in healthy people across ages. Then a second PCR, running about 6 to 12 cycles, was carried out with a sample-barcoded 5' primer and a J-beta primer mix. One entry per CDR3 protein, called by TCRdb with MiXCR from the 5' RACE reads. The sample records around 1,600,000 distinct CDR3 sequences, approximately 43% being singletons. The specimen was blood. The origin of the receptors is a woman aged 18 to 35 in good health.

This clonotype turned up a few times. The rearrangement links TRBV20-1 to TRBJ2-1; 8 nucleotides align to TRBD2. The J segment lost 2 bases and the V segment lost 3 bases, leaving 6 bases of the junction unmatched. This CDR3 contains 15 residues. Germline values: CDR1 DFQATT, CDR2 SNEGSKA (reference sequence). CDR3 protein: CSARATSDAYNEQFF. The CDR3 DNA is TGCAGTGCTAGGGCGACTAGCGACGCCTACAATGAGCAGTTCTTC.

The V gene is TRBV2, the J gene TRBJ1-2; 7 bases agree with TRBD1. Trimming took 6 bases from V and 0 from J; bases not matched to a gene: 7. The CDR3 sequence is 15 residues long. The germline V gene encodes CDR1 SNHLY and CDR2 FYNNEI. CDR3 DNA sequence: TGTGCCAGCAGGAAAACAGGGGCGGCTAACTATGGCTACACCTTC. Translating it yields CASRKTGAANYGYTF.

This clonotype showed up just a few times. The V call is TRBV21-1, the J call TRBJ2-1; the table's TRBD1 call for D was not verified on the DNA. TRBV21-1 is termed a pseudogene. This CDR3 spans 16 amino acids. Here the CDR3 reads CASSKGFERLGDEQFF. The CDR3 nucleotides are TGTGCCAGCAGCAAAGGGTTCGAGCGCTTGGGCGATGAGCAGTTCTTC.

This CDR3 is CASSFPRADLFF. CDR3 DNA sequence: TGTGCCAGCAGCTTTCCTAGGGCTGATCTGTTTTTT. This rearrangement joins TRBV7-2 to TRBJ1-4, with D uncertain. Germline CDR1 is SGHTA and CDR2 is FQGNSA. Deletions cut 3 bases from V and 14 bases from J, with 13 bases between. This CDR3 region has 12 residues.

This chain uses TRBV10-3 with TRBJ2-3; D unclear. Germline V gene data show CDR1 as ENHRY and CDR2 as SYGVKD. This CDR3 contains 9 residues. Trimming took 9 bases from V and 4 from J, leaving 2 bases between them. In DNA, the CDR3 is TGTGCCATGCCAGATACGCAGTATTTT. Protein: CAMPDTQYF.

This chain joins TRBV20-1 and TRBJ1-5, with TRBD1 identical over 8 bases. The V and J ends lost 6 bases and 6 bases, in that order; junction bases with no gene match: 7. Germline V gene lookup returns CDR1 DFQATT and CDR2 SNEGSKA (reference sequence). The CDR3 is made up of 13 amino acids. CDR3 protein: CSAAGQGGQPQHF. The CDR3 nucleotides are TGCAGTGCCGCTGGACAGGGCGGTCAGCCCCAGCATTTT.

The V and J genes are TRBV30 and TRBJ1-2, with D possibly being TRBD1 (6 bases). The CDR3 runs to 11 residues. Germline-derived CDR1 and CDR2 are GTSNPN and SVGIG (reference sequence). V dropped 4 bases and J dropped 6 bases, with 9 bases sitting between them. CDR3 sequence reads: CAWNRDHGYTF. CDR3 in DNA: TGTGCCTGGAACAGGGACCATGGCTACACCTTC. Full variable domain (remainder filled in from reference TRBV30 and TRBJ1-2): SQTIHQWPATLVQPVGSPLSLECTVEGTSNPNLYWYRQAAGRGLQLLFYSVGIGQISSEVPQNLSASRPQDRQFILSSKKLLLSDSGFYLCAWNRDHGYTFGSGTRLTVV.

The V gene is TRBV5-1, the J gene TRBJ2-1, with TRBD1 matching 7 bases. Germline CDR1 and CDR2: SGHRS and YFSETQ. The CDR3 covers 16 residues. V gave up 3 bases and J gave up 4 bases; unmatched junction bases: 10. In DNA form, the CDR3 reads TGCGCCAGCAGCTGGGGACCCGGGACAGAATACAATGAGCAGTTCTTC. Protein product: CASSWGPGTEYNEQFF.

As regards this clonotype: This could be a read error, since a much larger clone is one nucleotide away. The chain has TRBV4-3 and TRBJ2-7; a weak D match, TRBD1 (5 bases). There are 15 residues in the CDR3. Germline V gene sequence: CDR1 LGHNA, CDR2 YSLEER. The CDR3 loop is CASSQDVSGSYERYF. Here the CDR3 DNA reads TGCGCCAGCAGCCAAGATGTTTCAGGGTCCTACGAGCGGTACTTC.

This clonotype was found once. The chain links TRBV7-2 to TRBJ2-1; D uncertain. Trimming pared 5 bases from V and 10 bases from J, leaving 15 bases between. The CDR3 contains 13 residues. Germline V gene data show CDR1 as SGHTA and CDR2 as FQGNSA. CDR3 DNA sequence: TGTGCCAGCAGCGTAGTTAGCATGGGGGAGCAGTTCTTC. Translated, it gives CASSVVSMGEQFF.

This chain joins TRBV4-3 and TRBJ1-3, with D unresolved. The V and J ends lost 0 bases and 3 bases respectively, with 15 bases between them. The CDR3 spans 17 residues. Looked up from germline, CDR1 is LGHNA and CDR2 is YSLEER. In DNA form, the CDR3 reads TGCGCCAGCAGCCAAGATCCACTCGGTACATTTGGAAACACCATATATTTT. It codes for CASSQDPLGTFGNTIYF.

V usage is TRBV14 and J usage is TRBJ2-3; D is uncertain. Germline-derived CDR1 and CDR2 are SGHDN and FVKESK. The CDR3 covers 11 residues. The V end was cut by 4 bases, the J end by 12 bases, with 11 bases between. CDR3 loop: CASSLGFSQYF. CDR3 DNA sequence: TGTGCCAGCAGCCTGGGGTTCAGTCAGTATTTT.

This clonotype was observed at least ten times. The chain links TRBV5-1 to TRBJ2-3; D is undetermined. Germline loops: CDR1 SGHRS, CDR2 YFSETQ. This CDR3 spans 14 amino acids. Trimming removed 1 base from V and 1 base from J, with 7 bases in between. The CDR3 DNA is TGCGCCAGCAGCTTGAATCCGGGCACAGATACGCAGTATTTT. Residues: CASSLNPGTDTQYF.

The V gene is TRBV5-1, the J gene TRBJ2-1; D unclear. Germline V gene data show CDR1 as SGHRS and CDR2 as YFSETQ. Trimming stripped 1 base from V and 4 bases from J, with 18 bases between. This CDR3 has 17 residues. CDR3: CASSLSSLVAPYNEQFF. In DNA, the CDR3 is TGCGCCAGCAGCTTGTCCTCGCTAGTCGCCCCTTACAATGAGCAGTTCTTC.

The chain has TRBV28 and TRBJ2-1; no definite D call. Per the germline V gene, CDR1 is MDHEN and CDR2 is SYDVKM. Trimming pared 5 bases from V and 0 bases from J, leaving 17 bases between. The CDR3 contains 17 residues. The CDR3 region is CASSPLDARFSYNEQFF. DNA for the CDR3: TGTGCCAGCAGTCCCCTTGACGCCCGATTCTCCTACAATGAGCAGTTCTTC.

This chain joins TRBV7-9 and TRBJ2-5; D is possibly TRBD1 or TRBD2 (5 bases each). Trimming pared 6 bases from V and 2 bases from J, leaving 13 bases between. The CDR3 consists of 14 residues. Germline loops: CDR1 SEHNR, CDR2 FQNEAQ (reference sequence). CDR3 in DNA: TGTGCCAGCAGTCCTTGGGGACCACAAGAGACCCAGTACTTC. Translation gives CASSPWGPQETQYF.

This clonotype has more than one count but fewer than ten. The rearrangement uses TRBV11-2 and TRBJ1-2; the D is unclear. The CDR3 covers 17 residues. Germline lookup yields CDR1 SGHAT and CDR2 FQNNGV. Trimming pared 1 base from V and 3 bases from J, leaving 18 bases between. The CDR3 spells CASSLAPLQGSDYGYTF. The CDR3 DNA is TGTGCCAGCAGCTTAGCCCCCTTACAAGGGTCGGACTATGGCTACACCTTC.

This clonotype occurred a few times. The CDR3, as DNA: TGTGCCAGCAGTTTAACTGCGGTGGGGGGGGCCGACGAGCAGTACTTC. Its translation is CASSLTAVGGADEQYF. V usage is TRBV27 and J usage is TRBJ2-7; possible D gene TRBD2, 7 bases. In germline, CDR1 is MNHEY, CDR2 SMNVEV (reference sequence). V shed 2 bases and J shed 5 bases, with 19 bases lying between them. This CDR3 is built from 16 residues.

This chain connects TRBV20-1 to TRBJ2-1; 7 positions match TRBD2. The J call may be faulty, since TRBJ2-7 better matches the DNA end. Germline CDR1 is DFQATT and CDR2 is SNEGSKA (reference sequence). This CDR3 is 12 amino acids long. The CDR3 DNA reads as TGCAGTGCTACTAGCGGCCACAATGAGCAGTACTTC. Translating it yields CSATSGHNEQYF.

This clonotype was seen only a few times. CDR3 bases: TGTGCCAGCAGCCGGGGACAGGACTTGAACACTGAAGCTTTCTTT. Residues: CASSRGQDLNTEAFF. The gene calls are TRBV12-3 or TRBV12-4 and TRBJ1-1, with TRBD1 matching 8 bases. V trimming: 6 bases; J trimming: 0 bases; junction bases outside the gene matches: 6. The CDR3 has 15 amino acids.

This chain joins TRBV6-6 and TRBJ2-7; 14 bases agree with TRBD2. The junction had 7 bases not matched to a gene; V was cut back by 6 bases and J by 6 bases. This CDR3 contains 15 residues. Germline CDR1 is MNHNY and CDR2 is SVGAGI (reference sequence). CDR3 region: CASRSTSGRAGEQYF. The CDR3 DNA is TGTGCCAGCAGGTCGACTAGCGGGAGGGCCGGCGAGCAGTACTTC.

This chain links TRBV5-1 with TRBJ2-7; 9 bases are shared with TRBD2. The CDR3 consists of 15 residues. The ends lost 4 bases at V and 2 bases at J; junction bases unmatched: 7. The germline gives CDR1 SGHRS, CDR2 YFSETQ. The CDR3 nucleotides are TGCGCCAGCAGCCCGAGCGGGGGGAACCCCTACGAGCAGTACTTC. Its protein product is CASSPSGGNPYEQYF.

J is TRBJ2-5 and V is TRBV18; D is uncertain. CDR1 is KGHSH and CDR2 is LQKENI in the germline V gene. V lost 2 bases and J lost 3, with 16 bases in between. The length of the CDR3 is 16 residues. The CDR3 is CASSPKVWKRKETQYF. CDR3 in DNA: TGTGCCAGCTCACCAAAGGTTTGGAAACGGAAAGAGACCCAGTACTTC.

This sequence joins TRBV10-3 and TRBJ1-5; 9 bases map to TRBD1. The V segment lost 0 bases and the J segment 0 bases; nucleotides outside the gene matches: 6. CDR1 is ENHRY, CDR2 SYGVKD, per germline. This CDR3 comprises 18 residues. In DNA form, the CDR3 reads TGTGCCATCAGTGAGTCGAGGGACAGGGAAAATAGCAATCAGCCCCAGCATTTT. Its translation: CAISESRDRENSNQPQHF.

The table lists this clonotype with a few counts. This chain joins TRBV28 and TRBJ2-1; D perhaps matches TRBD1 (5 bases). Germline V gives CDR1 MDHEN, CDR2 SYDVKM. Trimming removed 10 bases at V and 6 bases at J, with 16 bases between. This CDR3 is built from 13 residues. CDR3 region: CATWWGTFNEQFF. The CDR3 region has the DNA TGTGCCACCTGGTGGGGCACGTTCAATGAGCAGTTCTTC. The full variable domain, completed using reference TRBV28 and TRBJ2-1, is DVKVTQSSRYLVKRTGEKVFLECVQDMDHENMFWYRQDPGLGLRLIYFSYDVKMKEKGDIPEGYSVSREKKERFSLILESASTNQTSMYLCATWWGTFNEQFFGPGTRLTVL.